The 2 T cell receptor beta chains presented below share a single source sample, sequenced in a study of T cell changes during pregnancy in multiple sclerosis. Sequencing was performed with immunoSEQ multiplex PCR; in TCRdb, only in-frame clones are kept and a portion is missing. The top ten clones hold 0.35% to 0.45% of a sample with tens of thousands of clones, over 90% of them seen once. The sample consisted of CD4+ T cells from peripheral blood mononuclear cells, taken in the third trimester of pregnancy. All receptors come from a female donor in good health, enrolled as a control in a pregnancy study.

This clone has just a few counts. The V and J genes are TRBV6-5 and TRBJ1-1, with a tentative D call TRBD1 (5 bases). The CDR3 length is 15 residues. Deletions cut 5 bases from V and 0 bases from J, with 13 bases between. Germline V gene lookup returns CDR1 MNHEY and CDR2 SVGAGI. CDR3 sequence (DNA): TGTGCCAGCAGTCACCTCGGGGGTCTGAACACTGAAGCTTTCTTT. Translating gives CASSHLGGLNTEAFF.

The CDR3 region has the DNA TGTGCCACCAGCCCCCGGGACAGGGGGAGTCACACTGAAGCTTTCTTT. This translates into CATSPRDRGSHTEAFF. The rearrangement uses TRBV15 and TRBJ1-1; 11 bases align to TRBD1. The V gene's germline CDR1 is LNHNV and CDR2 YYDKDF (reference sequence). The CDR3 totals 16 residues. The V gene end was trimmed by 5 bases and the J gene end by 3 bases; junction bases not matched to a gene: 8.